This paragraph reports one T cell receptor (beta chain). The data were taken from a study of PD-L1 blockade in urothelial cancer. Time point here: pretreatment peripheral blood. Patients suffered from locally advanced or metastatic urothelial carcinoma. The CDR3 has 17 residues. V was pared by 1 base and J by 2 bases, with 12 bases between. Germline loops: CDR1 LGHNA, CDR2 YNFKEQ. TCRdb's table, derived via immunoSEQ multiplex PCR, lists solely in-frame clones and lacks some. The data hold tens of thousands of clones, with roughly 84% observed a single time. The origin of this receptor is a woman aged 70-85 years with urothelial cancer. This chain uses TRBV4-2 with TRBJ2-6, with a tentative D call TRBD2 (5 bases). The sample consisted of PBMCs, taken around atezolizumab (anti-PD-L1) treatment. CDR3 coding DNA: TGTGCCAGCAGCCAAGGAGAGGGCGGCACTGGGGCCAACGTCCTGACTTTC. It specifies CASSQGEGGTGANVLTF.